This T cell receptor beta chain appears in the sequencing data of a study of blood T cell repertoires in COVID-19. V shed 6 bases, J shed 1 base, and the junction held 7 bases outside the gene matches. Germline V CDR1 and CDR2: ENHRY, SYGVKD. This CDR3 has 15 amino acids. Repertoires were generated with immunoSEQ multiplex PCR, while TCRdb's copy carries only in-frame clones and drops some. Altogether 130,000 to 150,000 clones are present, 65% to 90% being singletons, with the ten largest covering about 7.5%. The chain carries TRBV10-3 and TRBJ2-7; 9 nucleotides line up with TRBD1. Sequencing input: peripheral blood. The TCR sequence derives from a human donor in a cohort sampled during active COVID-19. The CDR3 loop reads CAIRRDREVSYEQYF. CDR3 DNA sequence: TGTGCCATCAGGAGGGACAGGGAGGTTTCCTACGAGCAGTACTTC.